A single sample gave rise to the 7 T cell receptor beta chains below, sequenced in a study of T cells in Graves' hyperthyroidism and ophthalmopathy. The TCR beta CDR3 regions underwent amplification using RNA transcripts as the source. Initially, a first-round RT-PCR of the TCR CDR3 employed the HTBI primer set. TCRdb ran MiXCR on the multiplex PCR reads and lists one entry per CDR3 protein. The sample has roughly 380,000 distinct CDR3 sequences, roughly 13% seen once. Material for sequencing was blood. Receptor source: a woman under 30 with Graves' hyperthyroidism.

Many counts were recorded for this clonotype. The chain is built from TRBV9 and TRBJ2-2; TRBD1 might be the D (6 bases). Germline V gene lookup returns CDR1 SGDLS and CDR2 YYNGEE. CDR3 length: 12 amino acids. V was trimmed by 10 bases and J by 1 base, leaving 8 bases between them. For the CDR3, the DNA is TGTGCCTCAGGGGTGAACACCGGGGAGCTGTTTTTT. Amino acids: CASGVNTGELFF.

The sample holds many counts of this clonotype. CDR3 protein: CSARQGGSYNEQFF. The CDR3 region has the DNA TGCAGTGCTAGACAGGGTGGCTCCTACAATGAGCAGTTCTTC. The rearrangement joins TRBV20-1 to TRBJ2-1; tentatively, D is TRBD1 (5 bases). Germline lookup yields CDR1 DFQATT and CDR2 SNEGSKA (reference sequence). The CDR3 is made up of 14 amino acids. V was trimmed by 2 bases and J by 0 bases, leaving 8 bases between them.

This clonotype has ten or more counts. The chain is built from TRBV5-1 and TRBJ1-5; 8 nucleotides align to TRBD1. The CDR3 covers 16 residues. Trimming took 0 bases from V and 0 from J; bases not matched to a gene: 2. CDR1 is SGHRS and CDR2 is YFSETQ in the germline V gene. The DNA of the CDR3 is TGCGCCAGCAGCTTGGGGACAGGGCATAGCAATCAGCCCCAGCATTTT. Translated: CASSLGTGHSNQPQHF.

The rearrangement links TRBV27 to TRBJ2-7; 10 bases align to TRBD1. V shed 0 bases and J 4 bases; nucleotides not matched to a gene: 3. CDR3 size: 15 residues. Per the germline V gene, CDR1 is MNHEY and CDR2 is SMNVEV (reference sequence). CDR3 amino acids: CASSLSRTGGYEQYF. For the CDR3, the DNA is TGTGCCAGCAGTTTATCCCGGACAGGGGGTTACGAGCAGTACTTC.

In its sample, this clonotype was seen many times. This rearrangement joins TRBV20-1 to TRBJ1-2; 7 nucleotides agree with TRBD1. Germline CDR1 and CDR2: DFQATT and SNEGSKA (reference sequence). Unmatched junction bases numbered 10, after V lost 5 bases and J lost 4 bases. This CDR3 region has 14 residues. The CDR3 DNA is TGCAGTGCTCCCCGACAGGGCTTGAGCTATGGCTACACCTTC. This codes for CSAPRQGLSYGYTF.

The chain combines TRBV20-1 with TRBJ2-7; D possibly corresponds to TRBD1 (5 bases). V was shortened by 5 bases and J by 4 bases, with 15 bases between the two germline ends. The CDR3 spans 13 residues. Germline V lookup: CDR1 DFQATT, CDR2 SNEGSKA (reference sequence). The chain's CDR3 is CSAPLDNPYEQYF. The DNA for the CDR3 is TGCAGTGCTCCCCTGGACAACCCGTACGAGCAGTACTTC.

The chain combines TRBV30 with TRBJ2-7, with D possibly being TRBD1 or TRBD2 (5 bases each). The CDR3 loop spans 12 amino acids. Trimming took 4 bases from V and 7 from J, leaving 14 bases between them. Germline values: CDR1 GTSNPN, CDR2 SVGIG (reference sequence). The CDR3 nucleotides are TGTGCCTGGACCCCTGGGACCTTGGAGCAGTACTTC. Amino acid sequence: CAWTPGTLEQYF.